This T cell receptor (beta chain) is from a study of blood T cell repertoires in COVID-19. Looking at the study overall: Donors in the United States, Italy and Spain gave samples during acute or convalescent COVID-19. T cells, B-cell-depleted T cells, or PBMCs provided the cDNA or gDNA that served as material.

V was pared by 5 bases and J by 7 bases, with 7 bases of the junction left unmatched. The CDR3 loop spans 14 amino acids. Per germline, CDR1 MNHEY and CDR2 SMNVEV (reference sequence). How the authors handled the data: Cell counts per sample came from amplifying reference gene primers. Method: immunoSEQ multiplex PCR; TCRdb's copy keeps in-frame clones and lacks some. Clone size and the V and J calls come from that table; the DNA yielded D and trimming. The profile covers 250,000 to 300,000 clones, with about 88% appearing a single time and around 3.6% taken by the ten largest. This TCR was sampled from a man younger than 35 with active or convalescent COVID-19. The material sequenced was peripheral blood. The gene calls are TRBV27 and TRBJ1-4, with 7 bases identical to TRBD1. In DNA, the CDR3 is TGTGCCAGCAGTCCGACAGGGTCCGCTGAAAAACTGTTTTTT. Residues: CASSPTGSAEKLFF.